Included here is one T cell receptor beta chain sequence, with context. This record comes from a study of chemoradiotherapy in HPV16-positive cancers. Some clones are missing from TCRdb's copy, which holds only in-frame ones; the method was immunoSEQ multiplex PCR. Among more than 15,000 clones listed, 79% were seen once. CDR3 size: 13 residues. Germline V CDR1 and CDR2: LNHDA, SQIVND (reference sequence). The V gene lost 3 bases and the J gene lost 7 bases, with 10 bases spanning the gap. V usage is TRBV19 and J usage is TRBJ1-5; no clear D gene. This specimen was acquired from a patient who underwent chemoradiotherapy. The source is a human donor with HPV-associated anogenital cancer. CDR3 amino acids: CASSIRRTQPQHF. In DNA form, the CDR3 reads TGTGCCAGTAGTATCCGCAGAACACAGCCCCAGCATTTT.